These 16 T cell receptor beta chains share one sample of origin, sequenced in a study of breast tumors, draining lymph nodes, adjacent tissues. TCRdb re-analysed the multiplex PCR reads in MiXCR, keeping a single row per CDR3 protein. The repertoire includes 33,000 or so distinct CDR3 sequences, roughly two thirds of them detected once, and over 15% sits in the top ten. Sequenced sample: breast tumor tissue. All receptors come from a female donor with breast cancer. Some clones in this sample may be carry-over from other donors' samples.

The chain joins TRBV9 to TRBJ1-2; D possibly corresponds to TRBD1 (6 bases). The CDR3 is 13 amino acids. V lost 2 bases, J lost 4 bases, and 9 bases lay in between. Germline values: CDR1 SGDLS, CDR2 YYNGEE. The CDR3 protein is CASSVEGVYGYTF. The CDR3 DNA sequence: TGTGCCAGCAGCGTTGAGGGGGTCTATGGCTACACCTTC.

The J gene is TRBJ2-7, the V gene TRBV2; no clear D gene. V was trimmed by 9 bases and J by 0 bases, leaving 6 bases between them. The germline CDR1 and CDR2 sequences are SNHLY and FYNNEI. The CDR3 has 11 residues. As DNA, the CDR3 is TGTGCCAGTAGGGACTCCTACGAGCAGTACTTC. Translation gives CASRDSYEQYF.

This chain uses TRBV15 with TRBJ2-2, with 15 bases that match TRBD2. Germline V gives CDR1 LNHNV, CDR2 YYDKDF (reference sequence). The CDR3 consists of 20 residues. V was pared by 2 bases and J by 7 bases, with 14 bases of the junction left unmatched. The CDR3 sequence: CATSRMGTSGRINRIGELFF. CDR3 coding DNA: TGTGCCACCAGCAGAATGGGGACTAGCGGGAGGATTAATCGGATCGGGGAGCTGTTTTTT.

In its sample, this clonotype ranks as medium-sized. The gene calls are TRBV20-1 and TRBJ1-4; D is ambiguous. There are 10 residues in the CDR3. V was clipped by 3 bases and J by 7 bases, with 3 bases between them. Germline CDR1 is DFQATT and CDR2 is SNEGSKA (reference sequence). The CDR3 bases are TGCAGTGCTAGCCGTGAAAAACTGTTTTTT. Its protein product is CSASREKLFF.

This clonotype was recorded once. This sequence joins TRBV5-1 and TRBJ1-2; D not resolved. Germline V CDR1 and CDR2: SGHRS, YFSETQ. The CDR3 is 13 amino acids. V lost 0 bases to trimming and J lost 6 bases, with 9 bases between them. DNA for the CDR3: TGCGCCAGCAGCTTGGAGTGGGGAAATGGCTACACCTTC. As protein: CASSLEWGNGYTF.

In nucleotides, the CDR3 is TGTGCCAGCAGCTTAGTTGCTGTCGGGGAGCTGTTTTTT. Amino acid sequence: CASSLVAVGELFF. This chain joins TRBV7-2 and TRBJ2-2; D remains unclear. The V gene's germline CDR1 is SGHTA and CDR2 FQGNSA. Trimming removed 1 base from V and 7 bases from J, with 7 bases in between. This CDR3 comprises 13 residues.

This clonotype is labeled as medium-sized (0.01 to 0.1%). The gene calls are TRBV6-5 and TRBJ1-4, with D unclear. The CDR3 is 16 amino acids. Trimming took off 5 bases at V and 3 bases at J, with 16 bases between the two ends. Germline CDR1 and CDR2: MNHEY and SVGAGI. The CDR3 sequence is CASSPMTGNPNEKLFF. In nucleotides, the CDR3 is TGTGCCAGCAGTCCCATGACCGGGAATCCTAATGAAAAACTGTTTTTT.

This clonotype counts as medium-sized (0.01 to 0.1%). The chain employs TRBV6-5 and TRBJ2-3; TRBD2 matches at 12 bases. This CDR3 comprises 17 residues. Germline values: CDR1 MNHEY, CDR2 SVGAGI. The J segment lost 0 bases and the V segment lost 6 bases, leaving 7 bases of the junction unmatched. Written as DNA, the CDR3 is TGTGCCAGCAGACGCCCCGGGACTAGCGGGAGCACAGATACGCAGTATTTT. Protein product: CASRRPGTSGSTDTQYF.

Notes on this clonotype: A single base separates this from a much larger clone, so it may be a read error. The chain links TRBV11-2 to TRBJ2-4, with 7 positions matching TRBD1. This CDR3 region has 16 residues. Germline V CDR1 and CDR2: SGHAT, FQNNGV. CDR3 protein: CAGSLDQTGFKNIQYF. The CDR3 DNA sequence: TGTGCCGGCAGCTTAGATCAGACAGGGTTCAAAAACATTCAGTACTTC. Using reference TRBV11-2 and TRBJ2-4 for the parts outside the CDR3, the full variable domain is EAGVAQSPRYKIIEKRQSVAFWCNPISGHATLYWYQQILGQGPKLLIQFQNNGVVDDSQLPKDRFSAERLKGVDSTLKIQPAKLEDSAVYLCAGSLDQTGFKNIQYFGAGTRLSVL.

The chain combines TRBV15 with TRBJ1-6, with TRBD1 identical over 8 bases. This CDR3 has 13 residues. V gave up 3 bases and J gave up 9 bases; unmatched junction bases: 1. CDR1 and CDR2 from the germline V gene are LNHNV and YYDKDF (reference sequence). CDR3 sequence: CATSRDRVSPLHF. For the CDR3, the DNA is TGTGCCACCAGCAGGGACAGGGTTTCACCCCTCCACTTT.

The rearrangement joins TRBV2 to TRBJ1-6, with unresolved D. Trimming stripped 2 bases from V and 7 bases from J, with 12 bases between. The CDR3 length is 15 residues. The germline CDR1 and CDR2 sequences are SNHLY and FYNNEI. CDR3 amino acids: CASSEWSSLNSPLHF. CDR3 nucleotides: TGTGCCAGCAGTGAATGGAGCAGCCTGAATTCACCCCTCCACTTT.

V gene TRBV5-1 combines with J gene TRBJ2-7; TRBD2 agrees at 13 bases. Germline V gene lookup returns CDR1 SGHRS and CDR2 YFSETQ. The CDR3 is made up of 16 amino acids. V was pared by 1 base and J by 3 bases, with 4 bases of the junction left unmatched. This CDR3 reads CASSLFGLAGVYEQYF. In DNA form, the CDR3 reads TGCGCCAGCAGCTTGTTTGGACTAGCGGGGGTCTACGAGCAGTACTTC.

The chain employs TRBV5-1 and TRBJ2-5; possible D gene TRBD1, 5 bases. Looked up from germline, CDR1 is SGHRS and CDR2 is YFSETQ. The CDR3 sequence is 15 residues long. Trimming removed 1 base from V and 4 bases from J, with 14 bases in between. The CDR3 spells CASSLYRSLGETQYF. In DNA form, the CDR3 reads TGCGCCAGCAGCTTGTACAGGAGCTTAGGAGAGACCCAGTACTTC.

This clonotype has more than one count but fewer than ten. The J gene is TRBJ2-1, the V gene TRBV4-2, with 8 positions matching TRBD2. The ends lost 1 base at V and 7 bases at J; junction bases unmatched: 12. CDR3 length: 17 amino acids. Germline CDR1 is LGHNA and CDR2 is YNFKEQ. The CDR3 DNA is TGTGCCAGCAGCCAAGCGGGGGGGGCAGACTACATGAATGAGCAGTTCTTC. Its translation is CASSQAGGADYMNEQFF.

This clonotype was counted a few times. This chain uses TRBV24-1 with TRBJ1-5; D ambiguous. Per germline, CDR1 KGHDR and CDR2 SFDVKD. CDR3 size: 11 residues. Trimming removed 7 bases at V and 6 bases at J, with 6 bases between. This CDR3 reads CATRAPQPQHF. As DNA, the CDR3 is TGTGCCACCAGGGCCCCTCAGCCCCAGCATTTT.

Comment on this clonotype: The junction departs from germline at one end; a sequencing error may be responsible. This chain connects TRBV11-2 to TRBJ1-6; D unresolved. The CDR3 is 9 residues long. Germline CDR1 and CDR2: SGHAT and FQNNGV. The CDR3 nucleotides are TGTGCCAGCAGCGAGAGGCGGAACTTT. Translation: CASSERRNF.